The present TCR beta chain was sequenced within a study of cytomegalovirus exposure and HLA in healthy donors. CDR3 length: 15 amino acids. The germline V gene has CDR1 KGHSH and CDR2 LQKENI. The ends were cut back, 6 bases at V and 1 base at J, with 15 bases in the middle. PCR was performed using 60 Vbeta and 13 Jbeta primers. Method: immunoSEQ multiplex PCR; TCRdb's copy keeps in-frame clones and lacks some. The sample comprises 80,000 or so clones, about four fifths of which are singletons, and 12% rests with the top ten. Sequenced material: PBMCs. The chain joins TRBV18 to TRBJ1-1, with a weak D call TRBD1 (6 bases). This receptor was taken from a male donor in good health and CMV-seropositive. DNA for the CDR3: TGTGCCAGCTCCCTCGCACCGGGACAGAACACTGAAGCTTTCTTT. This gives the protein CASSLAPGQNTEAFF.